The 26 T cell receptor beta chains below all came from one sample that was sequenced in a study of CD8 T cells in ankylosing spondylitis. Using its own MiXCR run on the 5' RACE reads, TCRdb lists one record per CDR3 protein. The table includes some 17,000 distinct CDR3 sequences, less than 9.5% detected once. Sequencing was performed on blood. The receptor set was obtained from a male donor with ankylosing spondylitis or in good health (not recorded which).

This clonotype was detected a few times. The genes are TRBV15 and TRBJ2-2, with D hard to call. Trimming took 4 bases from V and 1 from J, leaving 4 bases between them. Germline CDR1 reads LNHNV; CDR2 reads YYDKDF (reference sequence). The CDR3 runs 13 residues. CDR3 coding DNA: TGTGCCACCAGCACCAAGAACACCGGGGAGCTGTTTTTT. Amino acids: CATSTKNTGELFF.

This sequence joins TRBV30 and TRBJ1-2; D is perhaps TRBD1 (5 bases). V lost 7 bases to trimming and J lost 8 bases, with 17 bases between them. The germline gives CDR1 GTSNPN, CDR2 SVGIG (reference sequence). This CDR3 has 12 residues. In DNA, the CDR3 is TGTGCCTACCGGGACTATCGGGAGGGCTACACCTTC. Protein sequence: CAYRDYREGYTF.

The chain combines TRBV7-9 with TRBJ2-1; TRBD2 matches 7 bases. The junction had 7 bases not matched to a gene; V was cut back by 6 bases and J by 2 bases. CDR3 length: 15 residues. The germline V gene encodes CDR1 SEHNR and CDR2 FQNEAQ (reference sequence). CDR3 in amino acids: CASSPSGVPYNEQFF. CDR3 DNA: TGTGCCAGCAGTCCGAGCGGGGTACCCTACAATGAGCAGTTCTTC.

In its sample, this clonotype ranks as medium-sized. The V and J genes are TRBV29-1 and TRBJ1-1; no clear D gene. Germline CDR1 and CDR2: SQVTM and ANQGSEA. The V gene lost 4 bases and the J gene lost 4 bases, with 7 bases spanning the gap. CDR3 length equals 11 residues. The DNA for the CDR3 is TGCAGCGTTGGAATTTTCACTGAAGCTTTCTTT. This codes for CSVGIFTEAFF.

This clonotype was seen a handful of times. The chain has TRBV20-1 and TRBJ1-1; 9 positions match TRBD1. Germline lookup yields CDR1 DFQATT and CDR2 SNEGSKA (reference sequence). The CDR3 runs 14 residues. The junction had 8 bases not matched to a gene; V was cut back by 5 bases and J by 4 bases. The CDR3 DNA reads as TGCAGTGCTCAACAGGGGGCGCAGAGCACTGAAGCTTTCTTT. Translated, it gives CSAQQGAQSTEAFF.

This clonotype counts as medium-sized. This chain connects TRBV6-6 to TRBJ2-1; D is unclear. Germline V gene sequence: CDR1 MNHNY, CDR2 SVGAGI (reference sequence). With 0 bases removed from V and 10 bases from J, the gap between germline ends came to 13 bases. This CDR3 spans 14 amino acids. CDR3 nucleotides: TGTGCCAGCAGTTACTCGAACGCGCTAGGGGAGCAGTTCTTC. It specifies CASSYSNALGEQFF.

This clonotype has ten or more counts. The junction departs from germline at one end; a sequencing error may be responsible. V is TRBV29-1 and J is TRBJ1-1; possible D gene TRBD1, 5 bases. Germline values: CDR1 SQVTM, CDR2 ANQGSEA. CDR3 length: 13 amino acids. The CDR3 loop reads CSVARDLNTEAFF. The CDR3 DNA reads TGCAGCGTTGCCCGGGACCTGAATACTGAAGCTTTCTTT.

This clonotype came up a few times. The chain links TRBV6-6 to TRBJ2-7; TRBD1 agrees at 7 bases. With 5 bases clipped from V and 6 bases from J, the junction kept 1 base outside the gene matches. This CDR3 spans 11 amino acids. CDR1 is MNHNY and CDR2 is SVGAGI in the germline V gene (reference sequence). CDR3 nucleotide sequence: TGTGCCAGCAGTCGGGACAGCGAGCAGTACGTC. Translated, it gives CASSRDSEQYV.

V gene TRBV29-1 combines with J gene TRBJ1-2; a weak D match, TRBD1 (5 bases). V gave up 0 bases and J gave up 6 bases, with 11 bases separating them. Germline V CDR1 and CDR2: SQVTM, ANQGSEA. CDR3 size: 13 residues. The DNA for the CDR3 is TGCAGCGTTGAAGAGTGGCAGGGCAATGGCTACACCTTC. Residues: CSVEEWQGNGYTF.

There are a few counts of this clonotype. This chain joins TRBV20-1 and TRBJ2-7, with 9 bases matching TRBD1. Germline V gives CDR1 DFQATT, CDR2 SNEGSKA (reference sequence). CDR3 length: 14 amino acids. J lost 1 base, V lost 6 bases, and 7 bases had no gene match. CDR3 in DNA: TGCAGTGCACGGGGACAGGGAAGTTCCTACGAGCAGTACTTC. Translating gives CSARGQGSSYEQYF.

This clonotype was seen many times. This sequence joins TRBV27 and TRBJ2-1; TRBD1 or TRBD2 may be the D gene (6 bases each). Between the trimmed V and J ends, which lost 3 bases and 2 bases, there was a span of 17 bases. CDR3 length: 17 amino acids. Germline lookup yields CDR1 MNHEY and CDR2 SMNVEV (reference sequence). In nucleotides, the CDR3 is TGTGCCAGCAGTTTTTTGGGGGGCCAAGGCACCTACAATGAGCAGTTCTTC. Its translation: CASSFLGGQGTYNEQFF.

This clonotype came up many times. The CDR3 sequence: CASSLSSGGSNQPQHF. The CDR3 bases are TGTGCCAGCAGCTTATCCTCGGGTGGGAGCAATCAGCCCCAGCATTTT. This rearrangement joins TRBV7-3 to TRBJ1-5, with D uncertain. Trimming shortened V by 2 bases and J by 1 base, and 12 bases separated the two germline ends. CDR1 and CDR2 from the germline V gene are SGHTA and FQGTGA. The CDR3 runs to 16 residues.

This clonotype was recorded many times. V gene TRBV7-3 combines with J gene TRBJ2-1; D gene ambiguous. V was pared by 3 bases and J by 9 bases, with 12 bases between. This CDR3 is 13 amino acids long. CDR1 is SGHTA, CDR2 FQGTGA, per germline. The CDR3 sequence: CASSLGFGIEQFF. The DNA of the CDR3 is TGTGCCAGCAGCTTGGGGTTTGGAATTGAGCAGTTCTTC.

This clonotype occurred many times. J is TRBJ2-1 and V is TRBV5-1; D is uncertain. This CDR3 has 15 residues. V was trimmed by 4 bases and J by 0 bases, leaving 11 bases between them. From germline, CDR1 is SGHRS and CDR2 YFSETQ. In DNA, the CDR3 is TGCGCCAGCAGCCCAGAGCAAATCTCCTACAATGAGCAGTTCTTC. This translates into CASSPEQISYNEQFF.

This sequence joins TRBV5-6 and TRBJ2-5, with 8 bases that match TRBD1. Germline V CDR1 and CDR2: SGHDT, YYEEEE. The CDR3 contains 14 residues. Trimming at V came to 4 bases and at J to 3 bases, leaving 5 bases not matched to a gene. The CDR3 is CASSPPDREETQYF. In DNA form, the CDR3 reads TGTGCCAGCAGCCCGCCGGACAGGGAAGAGACCCAGTACTTC.

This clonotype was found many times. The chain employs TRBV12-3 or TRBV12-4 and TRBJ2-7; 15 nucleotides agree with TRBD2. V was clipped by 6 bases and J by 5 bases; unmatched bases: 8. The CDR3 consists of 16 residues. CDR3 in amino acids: CASSDGLAGGRNEQYF. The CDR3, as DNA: TGTGCCAGCAGCGACGGACTAGCGGGAGGGAGGAACGAGCAGTACTTC.

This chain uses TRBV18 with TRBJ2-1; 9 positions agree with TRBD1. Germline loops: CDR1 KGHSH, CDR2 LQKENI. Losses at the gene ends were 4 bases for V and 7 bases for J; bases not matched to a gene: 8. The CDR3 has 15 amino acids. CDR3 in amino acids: CASSRLGTGFNEQFF. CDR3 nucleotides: TGTGCCAGCTCACGCTTAGGGACAGGGTTTAATGAGCAGTTCTTC.

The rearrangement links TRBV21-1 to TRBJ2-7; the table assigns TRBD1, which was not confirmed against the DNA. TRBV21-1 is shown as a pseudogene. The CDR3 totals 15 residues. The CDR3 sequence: CASQPGDSHPYEQYF. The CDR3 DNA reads TGTGCCAGTCAACCTGGAGACAGTCATCCTTACGAGCAGTACTTC.

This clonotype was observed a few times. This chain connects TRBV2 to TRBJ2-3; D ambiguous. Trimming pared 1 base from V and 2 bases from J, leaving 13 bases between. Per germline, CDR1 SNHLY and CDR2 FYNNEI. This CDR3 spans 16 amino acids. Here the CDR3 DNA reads TGTGCCAGCAGTGAAGAGCTAGGGCTCGTCACAGATACGCAGTATTTT. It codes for CASSEELGLVTDTQYF.

DNA for the CDR3: TGCAGCGTTCTGATAGGGGTGACCGAAGGTTACAATGAGCAGTTCTTC. Translated: CSVLIGVTEGYNEQFF. The J gene is TRBJ2-1, the V gene TRBV29-1; tentatively, D is TRBD1 (5 bases). The CDR3 length is 16 residues. Germline assignment: CDR1 SQVTM and CDR2 ANQGSEA. V dropped 5 bases and J dropped 4 bases, with 21 bases sitting between them.

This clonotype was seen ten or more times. In nucleotides, the CDR3 is TGCGCCAGCAGCTTGGTGGGGCAAGAGACCCAGTACTTC. Its translation is CASSLVGQETQYF. The V call is TRBV5-1, the J call TRBJ2-5, with no clear D. V was trimmed by 0 bases and J by 2 bases, leaving 5 bases between them. The germline gives CDR1 SGHRS, CDR2 YFSETQ. CDR3 length: 13 residues. Full variable domain (remainder filled in from reference TRBV5-1 and TRBJ2-5): KAGVTQTPRYLIKTRGQQVTLSCSPISGHRSVSWYQQTPGQGLQFLFEYFSETQRNKGNFPGRFSGRQFSNSRSEMNVSTLELGDSALYLCASSLVGQETQYFGPGTRLLVL.

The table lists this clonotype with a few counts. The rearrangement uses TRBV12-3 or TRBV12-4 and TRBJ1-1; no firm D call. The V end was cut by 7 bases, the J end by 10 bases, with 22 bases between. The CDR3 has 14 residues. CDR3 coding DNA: TGTGCCAGCACCCACGATCCTAGAGCTGGTGGAGCTTTCTTT. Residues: CASTHDPRAGGAFF.

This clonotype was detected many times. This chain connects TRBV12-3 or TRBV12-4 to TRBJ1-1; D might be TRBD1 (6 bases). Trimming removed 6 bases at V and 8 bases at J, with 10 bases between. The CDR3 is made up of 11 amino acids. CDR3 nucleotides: TGTGCCAGCAGAAGACAGGCCGAAGCTTTCTTT. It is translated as CASRRQAEAFF.

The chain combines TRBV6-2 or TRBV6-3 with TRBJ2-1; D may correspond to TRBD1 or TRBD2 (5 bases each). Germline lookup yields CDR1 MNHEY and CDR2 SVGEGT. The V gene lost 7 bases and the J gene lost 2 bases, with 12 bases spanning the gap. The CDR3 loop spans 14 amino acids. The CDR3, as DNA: TGTGCCAGCACCCGGGAACAGGCCTACAATGAGCAGTTCTTC. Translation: CASTREQAYNEQFF.

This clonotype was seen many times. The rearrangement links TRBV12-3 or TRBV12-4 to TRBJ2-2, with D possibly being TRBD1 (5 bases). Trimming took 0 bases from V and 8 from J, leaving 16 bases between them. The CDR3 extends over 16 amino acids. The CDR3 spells CASSLALRRGWGELFF. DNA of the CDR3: TGTGCCAGCAGTTTAGCCCTACGTAGGGGTTGGGGGGAGCTGTTTTTT.

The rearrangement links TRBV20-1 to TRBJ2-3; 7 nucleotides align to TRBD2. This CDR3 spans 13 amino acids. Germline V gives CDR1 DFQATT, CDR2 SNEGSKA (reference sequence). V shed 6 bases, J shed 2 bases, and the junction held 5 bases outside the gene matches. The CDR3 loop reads CSARTSYTDTQYF. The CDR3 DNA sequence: TGCAGTGCCAGGACTAGTTACACAGATACGCAGTATTTT.